The 21 T cell receptor beta chains below all came from one sample that was sequenced in a study of shared clonotypes between healthy human individuals. The repertoire was sequenced with immunoSEQ multiplex PCR; TCRdb's copy has only in-frame clones and lacks some. The data contain approximately 500,000 clones, approximately 79% of them singletons. The sequenced sample consisted of PBMCs. These receptors were taken from a woman in her thirties or forties in good health. Some clones in this sample may be carry-over from other donors' samples.

The CDR3 DNA reads TGCGCCAGCAGCCGCCGACAGGGCCTGAACACTGAAGCTTTCTTT. Amino acid sequence: CASSRRQGLNTEAFF. This chain joins TRBV4-1 and TRBJ1-1; 7 bases are a match to TRBD1. From germline, CDR1 is MGHRA and CDR2 YSYEKL. J was trimmed by 0 bases and V by 4 bases; bases with no gene match: 5. The CDR3 totals 15 residues.

This chain links TRBV28 with TRBJ2-7, with 8 bases fitting TRBD1. The germline gives CDR1 MDHEN, CDR2 SYDVKM. V lost 5 bases to trimming and J lost 0 bases; unmatched junction nucleotides: 6. The CDR3 consists of 15 residues. CDR3 loop: CASSRLDRDSYEQYF. CDR3 coding DNA: TGTGCCAGCAGTCGACTGGACAGGGACTCCTACGAGCAGTACTTC.

V is TRBV6-6 and J is TRBJ1-3, with D possibly being TRBD1 (6 bases). V dropped 8 bases and J dropped 2 bases, with 16 bases sitting between them. The CDR3 loop spans 15 amino acids. CDR1 and CDR2 from the germline V gene are MNHNY and SVGAGI (reference sequence). CDR3 loop: CASAVGGAAGNTIYF. CDR3 in DNA: TGTGCCAGCGCGGTCGGGGGGGCCGCTGGAAACACCATATATTTT.

This clone was counted many times. Other DNA sequences in the sample encode the same CDR3. The chain employs TRBV5-1 and TRBJ2-3; maybe TRBD2 (6 bases). Between the trimmed V and J ends, which lost 2 bases and 2 bases, there was a span of 9 bases. This CDR3 region has 14 residues. Germline CDR1 SGHRS, CDR2 YFSETQ. The CDR3 region is CASSFGGPTDTQYF. DNA for the CDR3: TGCGCCAGCAGCTTCGGAGGGCCCACAGATACGCAGTATTTT. Drawing the rest from reference TRBV5-1 and TRBJ2-3, the complete variable domain is KAGVTQTPRYLIKTRGQQVTLSCSPISGHRSVSWYQQTPGQGLQFLFEYFSETQRNKGNFPGRFSGRQFSNSRSEMNVSTLELGDSALYLCASSFGGPTDTQYFGPGTRLTVL.

The chain links TRBV4-1 to TRBJ1-3; 9 bases match TRBD1. The J segment lost 4 bases and the V segment lost 8 bases, leaving 3 bases of the junction unmatched. The CDR3 loop spans 13 amino acids. Germline V gene sequence: CDR1 MGHRA, CDR2 YSYEKL. Here the CDR3 reads CASGQGIGNTIYF. The DNA for the CDR3 is TGCGCCAGCGGACAGGGGATAGGAAACACCATATATTTT.

Ten or more counts support this clone. The J gene is TRBJ2-7, the V gene TRBV11-3; 7 bases are a match to TRBD2. The J segment lost 3 bases and the V segment lost 1 base, leaving 21 bases of the junction unmatched. Per germline, CDR1 SGHNT and CDR2 YENEEA. This CDR3 region has 20 residues. In DNA, the CDR3 is TGTGCCAGCAGCTTAGGAAGCAGCGGCCCGGGGGGATGGGTCCGCTACGAGCAGTACTTC. This codes for CASSLGSSGPGGWVRYEQYF.

This sequence joins TRBV29-1 and TRBJ2-1; 8 nucleotides line up with TRBD2. CDR1 and CDR2 (germline): SQVTM, ANQGSEA. This CDR3 has 13 amino acids. Trimming removed 3 bases from V and 5 bases from J; junction bases left unmatched: 3. The CDR3 DNA sequence: TGCAGCGTTGATCACGGGAGGGACAATGAGCAGTTCTTC. Translated, it gives CSVDHGRDNEQFF.

The J gene is TRBJ2-2, the V gene TRBV28; TRBD2 matches at 7 bases. The CDR3 extends over 16 amino acids. The junction had 12 bases not matched to a gene; V was cut back by 6 bases and J by 5 bases. Germline loops: CDR1 MDHEN, CDR2 SYDVKM. This CDR3 is CASRPRVLRETGELFF. The DNA of the CDR3 is TGTGCCAGCAGGCCCCGTGTTCTGCGGGAGACCGGGGAGCTGTTTTTT.

The gene calls are TRBV28 and TRBJ2-7; 8 nucleotides line up with TRBD2. This CDR3 spans 15 amino acids. The J segment lost 4 bases and the V segment lost 2 bases, leaving 7 bases of the junction unmatched. CDR1 is MDHEN and CDR2 is SYDVKM in the germline V gene. The CDR3 DNA follows: TGTGCCAGCAGTTTAATTGGCGGGAGGAAGTACGAGCAGTACTTC. Translating gives CASSLIGGRKYEQYF.

This clone showed up just a few times. The chain carries TRBV5-8 and TRBJ2-6, with 8 positions matching TRBD2. The ends lost 1 base at V and 0 bases at J; junction bases unmatched: 6. CDR1 and CDR2 (germline): SGHTS, YDEGEE. The CDR3 length is 18 residues. CDR3 protein: CASSLLSTSGSGANVLTF. The CDR3 DNA reads as TGTGCCAGCAGCTTGCTTTCAACTAGCGGCTCTGGGGCCAACGTCCTGACTTTC. The full variable domain, its missing parts supplied by reference TRBV5-8 and TRBJ2-6, is EAGVTQSPTHLIKTRGQQATLRCSPISGHTSVYWYQQALGLGLQFLLWYDEGEERNRGNFPPRFSGRQFPNYSSELNVNALELEDSALYLCASSLLSTSGSGANVLTFGAGSRLTVL.

The rearrangement joins TRBV4-3 to TRBJ2-7, with D perhaps matching TRBD2 (5 bases). The V end was cut by 1 base, the J end by 9 bases, with 13 bases between. The CDR3 covers 13 residues. The germline gives CDR1 LGHNA, CDR2 YSLEER. As DNA, the CDR3 is TGCGCCAGCAGCCAAGGGCTAGCCACAAGGCAGTACTTC. Encoded protein: CASSQGLATRQYF.

As to this clone: The sample carries other DNA sequences with the same CDR3. The genes are TRBV5-1 and TRBJ2-7, with a tentative D call TRBD2 (6 bases). The CDR3 has 14 amino acids. V lost 0 bases and J 1 base, leaving 8 bases between the germline ends. CDR1 and CDR2 (germline): SGHRS, YFSETQ. CDR3 coding DNA: TGCGCCAGCAGCTTGGTTGGAGGGTCCTACGAGCAGTACTTC. Protein: CASSLVGGSYEQYF.

This sequence joins TRBV6-5 and TRBJ2-7; 7 bases fit TRBD1. Trimming removed 6 bases from V and 3 bases from J; junction bases left unmatched: 11. The V gene's germline CDR1 is MNHEY and CDR2 SVGAGI. The CDR3 runs 15 residues. The CDR3 spells CASSDRAGSDYEQYF. The CDR3 DNA is TGTGCCAGCAGCGACAGGGCAGGGTCGGACTACGAGCAGTACTTC.

This clone was counted a few times. The rearrangement joins TRBV6-4 to TRBJ2-1, with D unclear. With 3 bases removed from V and 5 bases from J, the gap between germline ends came to 8 bases. Germline loops: CDR1 MRHNA, CDR2 SNTAGT. This CDR3 is 13 amino acids long. For the CDR3, the DNA is TGTGCCAGCAGTGAAGGGCCTCACAATGAGCAGTTCTTC. This translates into CASSEGPHNEQFF.

The gene calls are TRBV7-3 and TRBJ2-7; 9 bases match TRBD2. This CDR3 comprises 15 residues. Germline loops: CDR1 SGHTA, CDR2 FQGTGA. The V gene end was trimmed by 4 bases and the J gene end by 1 base; junction bases not matched to a gene: 5. Written as DNA, the CDR3 is TGTGCCAGCAGCTCCATAGCGGGAGAATCCTACGAGCAGTACTTC. Translating gives CASSSIAGESYEQYF.

The chain joins TRBV7-8 to TRBJ1-1; no reliable D call. This CDR3 spans 12 amino acids. Trimming stripped 4 bases from V and 2 bases from J, with 5 bases between. Germline V lookup: CDR1 SGHVS, CDR2 FQNEAQ. The CDR3 nucleotides are TGTGCCAGCAGCTCAATAAACACTGAAGCTTTCTTT. It yields the protein CASSSINTEAFF.

Only a few counts were recorded for this clone. The CDR3: CASTLREGETQYF. CDR3 nucleotide sequence: TGTGCCAGCACTCTGAGAGAGGGAGAGACCCAGTACTTC. The gene calls are TRBV6-1 and TRBJ2-5; weak D call: TRBD2 (5 bases). Per germline, CDR1 MNHNS and CDR2 SASEGT. Trimming shortened V by 7 bases and J by 4 bases, and 13 bases separated the two germline ends. CDR3 length equals 13 residues.

This sequence joins TRBV12-5 and TRBJ2-3, with 9 bases fitting TRBD1. CDR1 is LGHNT, CDR2 FRNRAP, per germline. This CDR3 has 14 amino acids. J lost 6 bases, V lost 5 bases, and 6 bases had no gene match. The CDR3 reads CASGPPGQGDTQYF. The CDR3 coding sequence is TGTGCTAGTGGTCCCCCCGGACAGGGGGATACGCAGTATTTT.

The chain couples TRBV28 to TRBJ2-3; 14 bases align to TRBD2. With 6 bases clipped from V and 6 bases from J, the junction kept 5 bases outside the gene matches. Per the germline V gene, CDR1 is MDHEN and CDR2 is SYDVKM. CDR3 length: 15 residues. The CDR3 loop is CASSKRLAGGDTQYF. DNA for the CDR3: TGTGCCAGCAGCAAAAGACTAGCGGGAGGGGATACGCAGTATTTT.

V and J are TRBV27 and TRBJ2-1; no reliable D call. The CDR3 runs 12 residues. Germline V lookup: CDR1 MNHEY, CDR2 SMNVEV (reference sequence). V lost 5 bases to trimming and J lost 2 bases, with 4 bases between them. CDR3 DNA: TGTGCCAGCAGTGCCACCTACAATGAGCAGTTCTTC. Amino acids: CASSATYNEQFF.

The chain has TRBV7-3 and TRBJ1-5; weak D call: TRBD1 (5 bases). The V end lost 5 bases, the J end lost 7 bases, and 18 bases lay between the germline ends. This CDR3 is 15 amino acids long. Germline loops: CDR1 SGHTA, CDR2 FQGTGA. DNA for the CDR3: TGTGCCAGCAGCCCGGACGGGGCAGCAGGGCAGCCCCAGCATTTT. It translates to CASSPDGAAGQPQHF.